This T cell receptor (beta chain) was sequenced during a study of Graves' ophthalmopathy and Graves' hyperthyroidism listed by TCRdb under 2018. Study-wide context: Peripheral blood samples were taken at the time of initial diagnosis, before any treatment was given. To tell Graves' ophthalmopathy apart from Graves' hyperthyroidism, and to predict which patients would progress to ophthalmopathy, the study relied on TCR beta repertoire signatures. In total, around 130 blood samples were TCR-sequenced: 43 ophthalmopathy, approximately 75 hyperthyroidism and 17 hyperthyroidism-to-ophthalmopathy patients. A discovery set of 100 patients (roughly 43 ophthalmopathy, 55 to 65 stable hyperthyroidism) was enrolled to explore V-J signatures distinguishing ophthalmopathy from hyperthyroidism. An independent validation cohort was composed of 18 hyperthyroidism patients and 17 patients who later progressed from hyperthyroidism to ophthalmopathy. In more than five hyperthyroidism patients, T-cell repertoires of thyroid tissue and blood were compared. After sampling, hyperthyroidism patients received methimazole starting at 30 mg daily, and ophthalmopathy patients received high-dose intravenous methylprednisolone. For training and testing, the 100 or so patients in the discovery cohort were randomly divided in a 7:3 ratio. Summary of the overall study and its limitations: Most of the expanded thyroid clonotypes with a frequency above 0.001 were also detected in blood, and it was suggested that the thyroid immune response may be reflected by blood repertoires. In validation, the model predicted ophthalmopathy progression with about 70% sensitivity and approximately 75% specificity; some twelve predicted patients were CT-confirmed with GO in a median of about 7.1 months. No statistical method was used to set the sample size in advance, and the investigators knew which group each participant was assigned to. In cross-validation, the 13-signature model distinguished ophthalmopathy from stable hyperthyroidism with almost 90% sensitivity and roughly 81% specificity, and in the test set the corresponding values were about 80% and 75%.

This clonotype was recorded many times. This receptor's antigen is unknown. The record has no base qualities; no much larger clone is one base away. The CDR3 numbers 15 residues from cysteine through phenylalanine. The read is trimmed to its CDR3 DNA, 45 bases read in frame from base 1. From a lookup of the germline V gene (reference sequence), CDR1 and CDR2 are DFQATT and SNEGSKA. The V and J ends are trimmed by 3 bases and 0 bases, leaving 14 bases between them. For repertoire sequencing, TCR beta CDR3 regions were amplified from RNA transcripts. A first-round RT-PCR used HTBI primers with the Qiagen OneStep RT-PCR kit, followed by a second-round multiplex PCR, size selection and purification. The libraries underwent paired-end sequencing with 100 bp reads on an Illumina HiSeq2000. The source study handled its data this way. SOAPnuke was used for read processing, and reads with adapters, uncalled bases, a mean Phred below 15, or no exact constant-primer or identifier match were discarded. COPE v1.2.5 was used to merge the high-quality paired reads. Clonotypes were defined as unique nucleotide sequences and were aligned to IMGT TRB V, D and J references using MiTCR v1.1. Analysis was restricted to V-J combinations with a frequency above 0.0001, which covered 98% to 99.2% of repertoires. For each V-J combination, a TCR clonal expansion and chaos score was defined as F50 clonal expansion divided by the chaos observed in the TCRdist matrix. Welch's t-statistics and random forest were used to reduce the features to some 13 V-J combinations, which were then used as input to a naive Bayes classifier. The Morisita-Horn index was used to measure how similar the thyroid and blood repertoires were. TCRdb itself trimmed the public reads at Q25 with fastp, ran MiXCR and retained productive beta chains. For every CDR3 protein sequence, its rows merge into one entry that carries the most common genes and DNA. The V and J calls follow TCRdb's processing rather than the paper's. This sample lists hundreds of thousands of distinct CDR3 sequences; approximately 15% were detected once. 8% to 10% of the sample comes from the top ten.

Ophthalmopathy patients were characterized by moderately to severely active disease, a Clinical Activity Score of at least 3, a NOSPECS grade of at least 4, and a disease duration under 3 months. Anyone with other autoimmune diseases, uncontrolled infections, pregnancy or lactation was excluded from the study. Clinical symptoms, serum thyroxine, TRAb, thyroid ultrasound and orbital computed tomography were used for diagnosis. Ficoll-Paque density gradient centrifugation was used to isolate PBMCs from about 9.4 ml of fresh peripheral blood. Trizol reagent was used to extract the total RNA, and its quality was then checked on an Agilent 2100 Bioanalyzer.

The chain uses TRBV20-1 and TRBJ2-5, with the D segment possibly TRBD1 or TRBD2, each aligning over 6 bases. Sequencing used blood. The clonotype was recovered from a woman aged 25 to 39 with Graves' ophthalmopathy. Donor details come from another sample of the same person, matched by shared clones. The sequence in DNA is TGCAGTGCTAGCGGGGGCCGAGATTACCAAGAGACCCAGTACTTC. Translated, this is CSASGGRDYQETQYF.